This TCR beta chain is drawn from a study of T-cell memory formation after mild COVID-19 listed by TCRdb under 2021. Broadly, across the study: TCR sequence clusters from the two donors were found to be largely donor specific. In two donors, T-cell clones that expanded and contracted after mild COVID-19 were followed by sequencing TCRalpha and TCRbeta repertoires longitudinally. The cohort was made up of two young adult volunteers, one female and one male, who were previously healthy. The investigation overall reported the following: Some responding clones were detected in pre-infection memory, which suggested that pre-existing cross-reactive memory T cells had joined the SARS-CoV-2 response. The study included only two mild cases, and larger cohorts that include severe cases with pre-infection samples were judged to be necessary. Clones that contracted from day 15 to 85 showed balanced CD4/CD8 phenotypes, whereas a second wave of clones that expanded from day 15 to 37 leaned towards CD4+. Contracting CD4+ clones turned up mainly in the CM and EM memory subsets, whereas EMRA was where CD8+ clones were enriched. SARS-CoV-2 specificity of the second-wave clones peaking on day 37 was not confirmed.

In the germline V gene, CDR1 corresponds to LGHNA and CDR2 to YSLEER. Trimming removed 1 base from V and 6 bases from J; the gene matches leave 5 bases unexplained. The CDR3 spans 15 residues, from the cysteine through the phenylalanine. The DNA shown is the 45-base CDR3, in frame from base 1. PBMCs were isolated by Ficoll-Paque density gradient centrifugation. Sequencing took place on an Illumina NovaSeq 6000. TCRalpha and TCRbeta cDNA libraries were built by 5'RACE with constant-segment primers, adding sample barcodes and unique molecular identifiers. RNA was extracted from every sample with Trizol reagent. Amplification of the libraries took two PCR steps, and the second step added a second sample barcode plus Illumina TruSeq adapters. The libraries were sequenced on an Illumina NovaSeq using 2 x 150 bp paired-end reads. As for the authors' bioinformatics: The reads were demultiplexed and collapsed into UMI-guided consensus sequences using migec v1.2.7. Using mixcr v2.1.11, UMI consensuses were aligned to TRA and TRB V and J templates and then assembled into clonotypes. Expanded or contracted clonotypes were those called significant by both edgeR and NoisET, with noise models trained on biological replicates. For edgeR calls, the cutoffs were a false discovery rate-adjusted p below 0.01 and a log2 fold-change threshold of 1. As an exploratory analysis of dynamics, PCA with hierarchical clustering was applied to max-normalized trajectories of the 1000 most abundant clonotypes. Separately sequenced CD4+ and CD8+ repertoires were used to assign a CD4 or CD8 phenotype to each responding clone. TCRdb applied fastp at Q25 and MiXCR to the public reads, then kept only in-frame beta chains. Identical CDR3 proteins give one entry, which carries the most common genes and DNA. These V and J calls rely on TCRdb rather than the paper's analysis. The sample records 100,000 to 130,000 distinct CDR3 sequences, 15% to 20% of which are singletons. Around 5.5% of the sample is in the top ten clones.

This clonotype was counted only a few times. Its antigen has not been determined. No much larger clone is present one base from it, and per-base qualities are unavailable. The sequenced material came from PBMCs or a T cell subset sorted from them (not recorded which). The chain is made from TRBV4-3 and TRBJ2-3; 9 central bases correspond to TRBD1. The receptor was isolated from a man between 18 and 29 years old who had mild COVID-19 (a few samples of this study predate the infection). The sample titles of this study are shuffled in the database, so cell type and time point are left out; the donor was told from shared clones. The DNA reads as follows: TGCGCCAGCAGCCAAGGGGGACAGGGCCGGGATACGCAGTATTTT. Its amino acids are CASSQGGQGRDTQYF.